This record concerns one T cell receptor (beta chain) sequence. Its antigen is currently unknown. The germline gives CDR1 SGHVS, CDR2 FQNEAQ. The CDR3 runs to 16 residues. The germline V and J ends were trimmed by 1 base and 7 bases, with 17 bases remaining between them. Second-dose intervals of approximately 4 or approximately 12 weeks were pooled. Only in-frame clones appear in the TCRdb table, and some are missing; sequencing was by immunoSEQ multiplex PCR. Here the sample spans roughly 110,000 clones, 75% to 95% being singletons. The entry originates in a study of T cell responses to AZD1222 COVID-19 vaccine. Points from the study as a whole: A mostly white British donor set with more females was recruited, and clonal diversity was possibly underestimated. Two AZD1222 administrations were followed by greater Spike-specific TCR breadth and depth.

The sample was peripheral blood, taken 28 days after the second AZD1222 dose. The chain combines TRBV7-8 with TRBJ1-5, with D possibly matching TRBD1 (6 bases). The source is an adult who received the AZD1222 COVID-19 vaccine. CDR3 region: CASSLEHGGARQPQHF. The CDR3 DNA is TGTGCCAGCAGCTTAGAGCACGGGGGGGCTAGGCAGCCCCAGCATTTT.